Following are 13 T cell receptor beta chains from one sample sequenced in a study of beta chain features in type 1 diabetes. These receptors' antigens are unknown. Sequenced material consisted of expressed TCRB transcripts (all of the isolated RNA was reverse transcribed). Only in-frame clones appear in the TCRdb table, and some are missing; sequencing was by immunoSEQ multiplex PCR. The table shows about 45,000 clones, with 66% occurring only once. Study-wide findings and caveats: All four CD4+ subsets of Type 1 diabetes patients contained TCRB CDR3s that were moderately but significantly shorter.

Sequencing used Tregs from blood. Receptors were obtained from a woman aged 18-30 years with type 1 diabetes.

The chain employs TRBV19 and TRBJ1-2; TRBD1 matches at 7 bases. There are 14 residues in the CDR3. Germline V gene sequence: CDR1 LNHDA, CDR2 SQIVND (reference sequence). Germline trimming cut 6 bases from V and 4 bases from J; bases unmatched to any gene: 8. The CDR3 sequence is CASRLRQGFYGYTF. The CDR3 DNA sequence: TGTGCCAGTAGGCTTCGACAGGGCTTCTATGGCTACACCTTC.

The rearrangement links TRBV6-6 to TRBJ2-7; D remains unclear. The V gene's germline CDR1 is MNHNY and CDR2 SVGAGI (reference sequence). The CDR3 sequence is 12 residues long. V lost 5 bases and J 10 bases, leaving 15 bases between the germline ends. CDR3 in amino acids: CASSPTLGDQYF. DNA of the CDR3: TGTGCCAGCAGTCCGACTCTAGGCGACCAGTACTTC.

The sample holds a few counts of this clone. The CDR3 loop reads CASSTHGEGLAGALNEQYF. As DNA, the CDR3 is TGTGCCAGCAGCACCCACGGGGAGGGACTAGCGGGAGCTTTGAACGAGCAGTACTTC. The chain is built from TRBV9 and TRBJ2-7; 14 bases align to TRBD2. This CDR3 is 19 amino acids long. Germline V gene data show CDR1 as SGDLS and CDR2 as YYNGEE. Losses at the gene ends were 4 bases for V and 5 bases for J; bases not matched to a gene: 17.

The chain has TRBV28 and TRBJ2-1; 9 positions match TRBD2. V shed 0 bases, J shed 5 bases, and the junction held 2 bases outside the gene matches. The germline V gene has CDR1 MDHEN and CDR2 SYDVKM. The CDR3 contains 15 residues. CDR3 sequence reads: CASSLWASGNNEQFF. The CDR3, as DNA: TGTGCCAGCAGTTTATGGGCTAGCGGGAACAATGAGCAGTTCTTC.

The chain has TRBV30 and TRBJ2-5; possible D gene TRBD2, 6 bases. V dropped 3 bases and J dropped 7 bases, with 6 bases sitting between them. Germline CDR1 GTSNPN, CDR2 SVGIG (reference sequence). CDR3 length equals 10 residues. The DNA of the CDR3 is TGTGCCTGGAGCGGGGGGACCCAGTACTTC. Translated, it gives CAWSGGTQYF.

The chain has TRBV5-4 and TRBJ2-3; D perhaps matches TRBD2 (6 bases). Germline V gives CDR1 SGHNT, CDR2 YYREEE (reference sequence). This CDR3 region has 14 residues. The V gene lost 3 bases and the J gene lost 2 bases, with 10 bases spanning the gap. CDR3 in DNA: TGTGCCAGCAGCTCGGGACTGTACACAGATACGCAGTATTTT. Residues: CASSSGLYTDTQYF.

The J gene is TRBJ1-1, the V gene TRBV6-1, with TRBD1 identical over 7 bases. The CDR3 spans 14 residues. Germline assignment: CDR1 MNHNS and CDR2 SASEGT. The V gene end was trimmed by 6 bases and the J gene end by 1 base; junction bases not matched to a gene: 5. CDR3 DNA sequence: TGTGCCAGCAGAACCTGGACAGGGAACACTGAAGCTTTCTTT. Translated: CASRTWTGNTEAFF.

Relative to its sample, this clone is medium-sized. This sequence joins TRBV5-5 and TRBJ2-7, with TRBD1 matching over 7 bases. With 6 bases clipped from V and 6 bases from J, the junction kept 12 bases outside the gene matches. The CDR3 spans 14 residues. The germline V gene has CDR1 SGHKS and CDR2 YYEKEE (reference sequence). The CDR3 loop is CASNFGQAAGEQYF. CDR3 nucleotide sequence: TGTGCCAGCAACTTCGGACAGGCGGCGGGCGAGCAGTACTTC.

This clone turned up a few times. The V call is TRBV28, the J call TRBJ2-1, with 8 bases aligning to TRBD1. The ends lost 5 bases at V and 6 bases at J; junction bases unmatched: 3. The CDR3 runs to 13 residues. The germline V gene encodes CDR1 MDHEN and CDR2 SYDVKM. CDR3 nucleotides: TGTGCCAGCAGTCTGACAGGGGCCAATGAGCAGTTCTTC. It encodes CASSLTGANEQFF.

This clone was counted between two and nine times. The chain couples TRBV7-9 to TRBJ2-3; D remains ambiguous. This CDR3 contains 11 residues. V was pared by 5 bases and J by 6 bases, with 6 bases between. Looked up from germline, CDR1 is SEHNR and CDR2 is FQNEAQ (reference sequence). CDR3 DNA: TGTGCCAGCAGCCACGGGGATACGCAGTATTTT. Amino acid sequence: CASSHGDTQYF.

This chain uses TRBV7-9 with TRBJ1-6, with a possible D match to TRBD1 (6 bases). This CDR3 comprises 16 residues. The germline V gene encodes CDR1 SEHNR and CDR2 FQNEAQ (reference sequence). Between the trimmed V and J ends, which lost 2 bases and 10 bases, there was a span of 18 bases. The CDR3 nucleotides read TGTGCCAGCAGCTTAAGGGGGGGAAGTATTAAATCACCCCTCCACTTT. Translating gives CASSLRGGSIKSPLHF.

The V call is TRBV6-1, the J call TRBJ2-2; the D is unclear. The CDR3 loop spans 13 amino acids. CDR1 is MNHNS and CDR2 is SASEGT in the germline V gene. The V end lost 5 bases, the J end lost 4 bases, and 8 bases lay between the germline ends. The CDR3, as DNA: TGTGCCAGCAGTTCACGAGGCACCGGGGAGCTGTTTTTT. This encodes CASSSRGTGELFF.

V usage is TRBV18 and J usage is TRBJ1-2, with D uncertain. There are 16 residues in the CDR3. V was cut by 0 bases and J by 0 bases, with 11 bases left in between. The germline CDR1 and CDR2 sequences are KGHSH and LQKENI. The CDR3 DNA reads TGTGCCAGCTCACCACCCTCCGGCCTAGCTAACTATGGCTACACCTTC. Amino acid sequence: CASSPPSGLANYGYTF.